This is a list of T cell receptor beta chains from one sample in a study of T cell changes during pregnancy in multiple sclerosis. This table comes from immunoSEQ multiplex PCR, and its TCRdb copy is limited to in-frame clones, with some not included. The sample consists of 55,000 to 85,000 clones, roughly nine tenths of them appearing once. Sample: peripheral blood, taken in the third trimester of pregnancy. The receptors originated from a female donor with multiple sclerosis, enrolled in a pregnancy study. CDR3s include the opening cysteine and the closing phenylalanine or tryptophan. D genes are given only for firm matches. Some rows mark clone size as missing; the rest say once, few, many or name a class of expanded clone.

>NA|NA|TRBV2|16|TRBJ2-7
CASSEGTQEIYYEQYF
TGTGCCAGCAGTGAAGGGACACAGGAAATATACTACGAGCAGTACTTC
>NA|NA|TRBV10-3|14|TRBJ1-1
CAISVDSSNTEAFF
TGTGCCATCAGTGTGGACAGCTCGAACACTGAAGCTTTCTTT
>NA|NA|TRBV6-5|16|TRBJ1-1
CASSYSAGGLGPEAFF
TGTGCCAGCAGTTACTCGGCGGGGGGGCTTGGTCCTGAAGCTTTCTTT
>NA|NA|TRBV2|11|TRBJ2-7
CASRMDSEQYF
TGTGCCAGCAGGATGGACAGTGAGCAGTACTTC
>NA|NA|TRBV28|16|TRBJ2-7
CASSLLVAGTEYEQYF
TGTGCCAGCAGTTTATTGGTCGCTGGTACAGAGTACGAGCAGTACTTC
>NA|NA|TRBV2|14|TRBJ1-4
CASSEQATNEKLFF
TGTGCCAGCAGTGAACAGGCAACTAATGAAAAACTGTTTTTT
>NA|TRBD2|TRBV7-2|14|TRBJ2-7
CASSSQRDSYEQYF
TGTGCCAGCAGCTCACAGCGGGACTCCTACGAGCAGTACTTC
>NA|TRBD2|TRBV7-3|16|TRBJ2-1
CASSLDSGMFRNEQFF
TGTGCCAGCAGCTTAGACAGCGGGATGTTTAGAAATGAGCAGTTCTTC
>NA|NA|TRBV19|13|TRBJ2-3
CASSPGEADTQYF
TGTGCCAGTAGCCCAGGGGAAGCAGATACGCAGTATTTT
>NA|TRBD1|TRBV7-6|16|TRBJ2-5
CASSSKAQGAGETQYF
TGTGCCAGCAGCTCTAAGGCGCAGGGGGCAGGGGAGACCCAGTACTTC
>NA|NA|TRBV5-4|15|TRBJ1-1
CASSSGGGLNTEAFF
TGTGCCAGCAGCTCCGGCGGGGGACTAAACACTGAAGCTTTCTTT
>NA|NA|TRBV28|14|TRBJ2-1
CASRRDFSYNEQFF
TGTGCCAGCAGGCGGGACTTCTCCTACAATGAGCAGTTCTTC
>NA|NA|TRBV28|14|TRBJ2-7
CASSSSGDYYEQYF
TGTGCCAGCAGTTCGAGCGGAGACTACTACGAGCAGTACTTC
>NA|TRBD2|TRBV5-1|16|TRBJ2-3
CASSLGRAGDKDTQYF
TGCGCCAGCAGCCTTGGGCGGGCGGGAGATAAAGATACGCAGTATTTT
>NA|TRBD1|TRBV6-1|16|TRBJ1-5
CASSEGGDRLAGPQHF
TGTGCCAGCAGTGAAGGCGGGGACAGACTCGCGGGGCCCCAGCATTTT
>few|NA|TRBV7-6|15|TRBJ2-1
CASSLFLSSYNEQFF
TGTGCCAGCAGCTTATTCTTGAGCTCCTACAATGAGCAGTTCTTC
>NA|NA|TRBV5-5|15|TRBJ2-7
CASSLEQSFPYEQYF
TGTGCCAGCAGCTTGGAACAGTCTTTCCCCTACGAGCAGTACTTC
>NA|NA|TRBV9|13|TRBJ1-1
CASSAGGNTEAFF
TGTGCCAGCAGCGCCGGGGGGAACACTGAAGCTTTCTTT
>NA|NA|TRBV6-1|15|TRBJ1-5
CASSEVRGKGQPQHF
TGTGCCAGCAGTGAAGTAAGGGGTAAAGGACAGCCCCAGCATTTT
>NA|NA|TRBV7-2|14|TRBJ1-5
CASSLGQMHQPQHF
TGTGCCAGCAGCCTAGGACAGATGCATCAGCCCCAGCATTTT
>NA|NA|TRBV9|16|TRBJ1-4
CASSRTVYGGDEKLFF
TGTGCCAGCAGTCGGACAGTTTATGGAGGTGATGAAAAACTGTTTTTT
>NA|TRBD1|TRBV5-1|14|TRBJ2-7
CASSHGTGGEEQYF
TGCGCCAGCAGCCACGGGACAGGGGGTGAAGAGCAGTACTTC
>NA|NA|TRBV5-1|13|TRBJ2-1
CASSLVSYNEQFF
TGCGCCAGCAGCTTGGTCAGTTACAATGAGCAGTTCTTC
>NA|TRBD2|TRBV6-5|15|TRBJ2-1
CASSTLAGEDNEQFF
TGTGCCAGCAGTACACTAGCGGGAGAGGACAATGAGCAGTTCTTC
>NA|NA|TRBV21-1|15|TRBJ1-3
CAIPGQVGPRNTIYF
TGTGCCATCCCGGGACAGGTCGGACCCCGAAACACCATATATTTT
>NA|NA|TRBV28|17|TRBJ2-6
CASRLGKGSSGANVLTF
TGTGCCAGCAGACTCGGGAAGGGAAGCTCTGGGGCCAACGTCCTGACTTTC
>NA|TRBD1|TRBV28|17|TRBJ1-1
CASSFQGVALILTEAFF
TGTGCCAGCAGTTTTCAGGGGGTAGCGTTGATTCTGACTGAAGCTTTCTTT
>few|TRBD1|TRBV6-1|14|TRBJ1-1
CASSEPGGGTEAFF
TGTGCCAGCAGTGAACCAGGGGGCGGCACTGAAGCTTTCTTT
>NA|TRBD2|TRBV9|14|TRBJ2-1
CASSFSGSGNEQFF
TGTGCCAGCAGTTTTAGCGGGAGTGGTAATGAGCAGTTCTTC
>NA|NA|TRBV5-6|14|TRBJ1-5
CASSHDSSNQPQHF
TGTGCCAGCAGCCACGACAGCAGCAATCAGCCCCAGCATTTT
>NA|TRBD2|TRBV7-2|17|TRBJ2-3
CASSRELAGGSTDTQYF
TGTGCCAGCAGCCGCGAACTAGCGGGAGGTAGCACAGATACGCAGTATTTT